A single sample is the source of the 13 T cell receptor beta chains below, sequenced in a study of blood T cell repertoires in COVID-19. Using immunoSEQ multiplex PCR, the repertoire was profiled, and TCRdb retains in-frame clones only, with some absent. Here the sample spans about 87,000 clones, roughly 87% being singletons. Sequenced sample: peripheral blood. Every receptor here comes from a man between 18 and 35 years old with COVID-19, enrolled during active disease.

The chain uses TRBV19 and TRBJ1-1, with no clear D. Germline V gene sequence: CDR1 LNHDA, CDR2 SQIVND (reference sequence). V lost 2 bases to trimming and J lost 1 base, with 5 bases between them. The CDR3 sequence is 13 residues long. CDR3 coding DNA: TGTGCCAGTAGTATATCAGAGAACACTGAAGCTTTCTTT. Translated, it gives CASSISENTEAFF.

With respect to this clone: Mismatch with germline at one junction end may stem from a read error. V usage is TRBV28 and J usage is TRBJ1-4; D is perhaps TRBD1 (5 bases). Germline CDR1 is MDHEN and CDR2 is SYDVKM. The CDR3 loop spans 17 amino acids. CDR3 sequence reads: CASSLSVGTATNEKLLF. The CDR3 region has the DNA TGTGCCAGCAGTTTATCGGTGGGGACTGCAACTAATGAAAAACTGCTTTTT.

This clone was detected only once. The CDR3, as DNA: TGTGCCAGCAGCTTCCTTCAGGGGGCGATCGAGCAGTACTTC. Amino acids: CASSFLQGAIEQYF. The chain uses TRBV7-9 and TRBJ2-7, with 8 bases aligning to TRBD1. Germline CDR1 SEHNR, CDR2 FQNEAQ (reference sequence). This CDR3 region has 14 residues. V shed 3 bases and J 6 bases; nucleotides not matched to a gene: 7.

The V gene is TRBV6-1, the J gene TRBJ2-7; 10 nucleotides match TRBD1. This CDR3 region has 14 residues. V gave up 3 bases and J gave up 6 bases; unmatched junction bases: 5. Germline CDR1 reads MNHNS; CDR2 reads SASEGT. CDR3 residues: CASSEGQGFSEQYF. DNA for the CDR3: TGTGCCAGCAGTGAGGGACAGGGGTTCAGCGAGCAGTACTTC.

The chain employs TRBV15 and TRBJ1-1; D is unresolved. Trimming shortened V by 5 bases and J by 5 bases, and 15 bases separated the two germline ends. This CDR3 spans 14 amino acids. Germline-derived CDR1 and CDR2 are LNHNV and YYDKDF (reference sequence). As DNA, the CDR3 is TGTGCCACCAGCGGAGGGTTTTGGGCGACTGAAGCTTTCTTT. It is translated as CATSGGFWATEAFF.

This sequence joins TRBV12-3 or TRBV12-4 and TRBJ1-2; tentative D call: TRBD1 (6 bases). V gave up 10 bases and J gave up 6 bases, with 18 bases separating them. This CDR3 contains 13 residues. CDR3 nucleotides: TGTGCCACCACCGAAGGGGGAGCGAATGGCTACACCTTC. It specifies CATTEGGANGYTF.

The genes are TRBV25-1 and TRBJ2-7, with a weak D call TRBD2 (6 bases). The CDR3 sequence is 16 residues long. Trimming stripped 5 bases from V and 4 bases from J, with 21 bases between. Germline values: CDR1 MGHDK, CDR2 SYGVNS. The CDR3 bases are TGTGCCAGCAGTTCTCCCGGAGGGCTAAGAGGGTACGAGCAGTACTTC. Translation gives CASSSPGGLRGYEQYF.

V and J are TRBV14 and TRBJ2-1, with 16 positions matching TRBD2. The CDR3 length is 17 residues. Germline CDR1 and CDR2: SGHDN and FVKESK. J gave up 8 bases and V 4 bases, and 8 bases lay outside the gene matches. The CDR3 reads CASSLTGTSGRDDEQFF. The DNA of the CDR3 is TGTGCCAGCAGCCTTACCGGGACTAGCGGGAGGGACGATGAGCAGTTCTTC. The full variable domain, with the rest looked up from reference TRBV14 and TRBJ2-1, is EAGVTQFPSHSVIEKGQTVTLRCDPISGHDNLYWYRRVMGKEIKFLLHFVKESKQDESGMPNNRFLAERTGGTYSTLKVQPAELEDSGVYFCASSLTGTSGRDDEQFFGPGTRLTVL.

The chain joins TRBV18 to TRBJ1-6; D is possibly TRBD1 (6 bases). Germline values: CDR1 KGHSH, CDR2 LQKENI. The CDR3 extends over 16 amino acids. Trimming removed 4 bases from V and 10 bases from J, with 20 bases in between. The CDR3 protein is CASSRAGESDFSPLHF. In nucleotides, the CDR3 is TGTGCCAGCTCACGGGCAGGGGAATCAGATTTCTCACCCCTCCACTTT.

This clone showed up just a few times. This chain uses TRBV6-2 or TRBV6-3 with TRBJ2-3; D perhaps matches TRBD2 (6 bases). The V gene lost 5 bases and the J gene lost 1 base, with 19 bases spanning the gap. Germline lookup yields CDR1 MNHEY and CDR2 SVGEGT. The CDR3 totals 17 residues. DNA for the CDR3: TGTGCCAGCAGTACCCTCGATATAATAGCGGGCACAGATACGCAGTATTTT. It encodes CASSTLDIIAGTDTQYF.

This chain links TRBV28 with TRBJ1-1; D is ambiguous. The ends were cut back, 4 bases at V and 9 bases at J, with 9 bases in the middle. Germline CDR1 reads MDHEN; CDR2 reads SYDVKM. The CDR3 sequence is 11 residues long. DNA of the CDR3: TGTGCCAGCAGTTCCGAACAAAAAGCTTTCTTT. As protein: CASSSEQKAFF. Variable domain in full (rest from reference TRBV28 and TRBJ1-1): DVKVTQSSRYLVKRTGEKVFLECVQDMDHENMFWYRQDPGLGLRLIYFSYDVKMKEKGDIPEGYSVSREKKERFSLILESASTNQTSMYLCASSSEQKAFFGQGTRLTVV.

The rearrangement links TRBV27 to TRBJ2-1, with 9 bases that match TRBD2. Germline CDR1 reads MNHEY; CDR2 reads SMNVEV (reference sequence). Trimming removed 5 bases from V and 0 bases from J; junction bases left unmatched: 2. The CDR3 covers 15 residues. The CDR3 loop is CASSSGGSSYNEQFF. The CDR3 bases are TGTGCCAGCAGTAGCGGGGGGAGCTCCTACAATGAGCAGTTCTTC.

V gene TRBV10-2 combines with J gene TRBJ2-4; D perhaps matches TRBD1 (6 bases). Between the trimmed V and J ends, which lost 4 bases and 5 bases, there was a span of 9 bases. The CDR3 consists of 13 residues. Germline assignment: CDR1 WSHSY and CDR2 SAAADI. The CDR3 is CASSAGDENIQYF. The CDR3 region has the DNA TGCGCCAGCAGTGCAGGGGACGAAAACATTCAGTACTTC.